This TCR beta chain was captured by sequencing in a study of T cells in localized non-small cell lung cancer. TCRdb's copy holds only in-frame clones and misses some; the assay was immunoSEQ multiplex PCR. The table has nearly 35,000 clones, under 95% seen once. V lost 1 base and J 11 bases, leaving 18 bases between the germline ends. Germline CDR1 SGHVS, CDR2 FQNEAQ. CDR3 length: 14 residues. Sequenced material: peripheral blood mononuclear cells, taken before any cancer treatment. The TCR sequence derives from a female donor at least 60 years old with stage II lung adenocarcinoma. V is TRBV7-8 and J is TRBJ2-7; D is uncertain. The chain's CDR3 is CASSLDRYQAGEYF. CDR3 nucleotide sequence: TGTGCCAGCAGCTTAGATCGGTACCAGGCTGGGGAGTACTTC.